The 5 T cell receptor beta chains listed next were all sequenced from one sample in a study of vaccination effects on CD4 cells after COVID-19. No antigens are known for them. Having been cultured for 10 days, the cells underwent CD4+ T cell isolation. Repertoires were generated with immunoSEQ multiplex PCR, while TCRdb's copy carries only in-frame clones and drops some. This table has 70,000 or so clones, approximately 71% appearing once. Sequencing was performed on CD4+ T cells from PBMCs cultured without peptide, taken before COVID-19 vaccination. These receptors were collected from a human donor who received a COVID-19 vaccine.

This rearrangement joins TRBV5-5 to TRBJ1-5, with TRBD1 as a possible D gene (5 bases). V lost 3 bases to trimming and J lost 6 bases, with 13 bases between them. Germline V gives CDR1 SGHKS, CDR2 YYEKEE (reference sequence). The CDR3 sequence is 14 residues long. CDR3 sequence: CASSWARESQPQHF. CDR3 coding DNA: TGTGCCAGCAGCTGGGCCAGGGAGAGTCAGCCCCAGCATTTT.

V gene TRBV28 combines with J gene TRBJ1-2, with D perhaps matching TRBD1 (5 bases). This CDR3 region has 13 residues. The V end was cut by 6 bases, the J end by 5 bases, with 13 bases between. Germline loops: CDR1 MDHEN, CDR2 SYDVKM. The CDR3 protein is CASRTPGEYGYTF. In DNA form, the CDR3 reads TGTGCCAGCAGGACCCCGGGGGAATATGGCTACACCTTC.

The V call is TRBV5-6, the J call TRBJ2-6; D possibly corresponds to TRBD1 (6 bases). The CDR3 extends over 17 amino acids. Germline assignment: CDR1 SGHDT and CDR2 YYEEEE. Trimming took off 5 bases at V and 4 bases at J, with 19 bases between the two ends. The CDR3 nucleotides read TGTGCCAGCAGGCTGACAGGATCCGCGTCGGGGGCCAACGTCCTGACTTTC. This codes for CASRLTGSASGANVLTF.

V gene TRBV5-1 combines with J gene TRBJ1-1, with D possibly TRBD1 on 5 matching bases. CDR1 and CDR2 (germline): SGHRS, YFSETQ. The V and J ends lost 3 bases and 1 base respectively, with 10 bases between them. The length of the CDR3 is 14 residues. CDR3 DNA sequence: TGCGCCAGCAGCTGGGGGACTGAGAACACTGAAGCTTTCTTT. This encodes CASSWGTENTEAFF.

The rearrangement links TRBV3-1 (or the pseudogene TRBV3-2) to TRBJ1-5; D ambiguous. Germline loops: CDR1 LGHDT, CDR2 YNNKEL (reference sequence). CDR3 size: 14 residues. V shed 0 bases and J shed 7 bases, with 10 bases lying between them. CDR3 loop: CASSQEIGLQPQHF. The CDR3 nucleotides are TGTGCCAGCAGCCAAGAGATCGGCCTACAGCCCCAGCATTTT.